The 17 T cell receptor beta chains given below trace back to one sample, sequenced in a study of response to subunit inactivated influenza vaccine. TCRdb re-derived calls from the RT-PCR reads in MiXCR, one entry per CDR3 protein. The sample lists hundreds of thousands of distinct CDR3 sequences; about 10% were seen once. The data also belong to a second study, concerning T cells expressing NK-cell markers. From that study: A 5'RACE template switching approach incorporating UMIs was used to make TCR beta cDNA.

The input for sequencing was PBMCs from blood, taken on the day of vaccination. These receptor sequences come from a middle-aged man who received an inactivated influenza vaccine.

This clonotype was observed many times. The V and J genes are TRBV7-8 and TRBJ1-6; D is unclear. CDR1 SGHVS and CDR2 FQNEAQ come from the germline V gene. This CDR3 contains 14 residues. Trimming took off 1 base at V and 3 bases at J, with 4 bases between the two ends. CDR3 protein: CASSLDSYNSPLHF. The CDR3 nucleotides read TGTGCCAGCAGCTTAGACAGCTATAATTCACCCCTCCACTTT.

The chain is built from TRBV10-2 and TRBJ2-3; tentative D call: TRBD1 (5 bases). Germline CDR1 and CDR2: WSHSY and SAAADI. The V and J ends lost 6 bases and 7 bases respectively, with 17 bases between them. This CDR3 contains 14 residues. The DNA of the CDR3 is TGCGCCAGCAGCCCCACAGGTGGCGTCTATACGCAGTATTTT. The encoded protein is CASSPTGGVYTQYF.

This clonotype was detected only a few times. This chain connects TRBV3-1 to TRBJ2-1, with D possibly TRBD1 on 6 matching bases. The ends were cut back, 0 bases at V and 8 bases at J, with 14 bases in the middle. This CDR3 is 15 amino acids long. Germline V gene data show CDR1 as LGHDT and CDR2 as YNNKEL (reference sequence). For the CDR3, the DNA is TGTGCCAGCAGCCAAGAACAGGGCCTTTGGGATGAGCAGTTCTTC. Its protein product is CASSQEQGLWDEQFF.

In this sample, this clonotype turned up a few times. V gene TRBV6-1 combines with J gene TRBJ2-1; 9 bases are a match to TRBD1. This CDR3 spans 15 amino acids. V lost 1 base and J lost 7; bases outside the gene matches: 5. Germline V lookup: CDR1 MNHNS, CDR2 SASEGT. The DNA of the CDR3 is TGTGCCAGCAGTGAAGTTCCCGGGACAGGGAATGAGCAGTTCTTC. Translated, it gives CASSEVPGTGNEQFF.

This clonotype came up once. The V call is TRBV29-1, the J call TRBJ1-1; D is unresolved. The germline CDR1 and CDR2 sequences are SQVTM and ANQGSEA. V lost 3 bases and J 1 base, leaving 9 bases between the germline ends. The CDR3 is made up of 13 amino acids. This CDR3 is CSVEEGWNTEAFF. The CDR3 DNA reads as TGCAGCGTTGAGGAGGGCTGGAACACTGAAGCTTTCTTT.

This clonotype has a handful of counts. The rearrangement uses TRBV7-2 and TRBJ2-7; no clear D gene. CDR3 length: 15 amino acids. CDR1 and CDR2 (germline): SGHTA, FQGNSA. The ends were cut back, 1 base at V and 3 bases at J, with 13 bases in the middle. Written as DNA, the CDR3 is TGTGCCAGCAGCTTAGTTGGCGGTCTCATCTACGAGCAGTACTTC. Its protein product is CASSLVGGLIYEQYF.

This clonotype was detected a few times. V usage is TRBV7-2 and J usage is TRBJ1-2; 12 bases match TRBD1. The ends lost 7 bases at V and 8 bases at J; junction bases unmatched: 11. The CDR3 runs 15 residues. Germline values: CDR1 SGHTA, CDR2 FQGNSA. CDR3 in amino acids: CASIFRDRGLGGYTF. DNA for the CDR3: TGTGCCAGCATCTTCCGGGACAGGGGGCTAGGAGGCTACACCTTC.

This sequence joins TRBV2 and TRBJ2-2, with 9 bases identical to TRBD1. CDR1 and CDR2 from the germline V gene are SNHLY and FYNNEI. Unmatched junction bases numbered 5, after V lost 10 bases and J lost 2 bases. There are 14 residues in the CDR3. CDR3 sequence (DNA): TGTGCCACTAGGGACAGGGCTAACACCGGGGAGCTGTTTTTT. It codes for CATRDRANTGELFF.

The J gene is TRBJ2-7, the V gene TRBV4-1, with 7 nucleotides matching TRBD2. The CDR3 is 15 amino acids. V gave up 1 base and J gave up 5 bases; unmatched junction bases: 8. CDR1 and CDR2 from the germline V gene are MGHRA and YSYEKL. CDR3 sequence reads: CASSQVAGEVHEQYF. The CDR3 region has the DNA TGCGCCAGCAGCCAAGTGGCGGGAGAGGTCCACGAGCAGTACTTC.

The CDR3 DNA reads as TGTGCCAGCAGTTACGTAGGTTCAGCCTACGAGCAGTACTTC. Translating it yields CASSYVGSAYEQYF. This chain joins TRBV6-5 and TRBJ2-7; D is undetermined. The V end lost 2 bases, the J end lost 2 bases, and 10 bases lay between the germline ends. In germline, CDR1 is MNHEY, CDR2 SVGAGI. This CDR3 is 14 amino acids long.

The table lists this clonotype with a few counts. The CDR3: CAISDASGRYEQFF. As DNA, the CDR3 is TGTGCCATCAGTGACGCTAGCGGGAGGTATGAGCAGTTCTTC. The V gene is TRBV10-3, the J gene TRBJ2-1; 11 positions agree with TRBD2. The CDR3 extends over 14 amino acids. Germline V gene data show CDR1 as ENHRY and CDR2 as SYGVKD. With V trimmed by 3 bases and J by 8 bases, 3 bases remained unmatched.

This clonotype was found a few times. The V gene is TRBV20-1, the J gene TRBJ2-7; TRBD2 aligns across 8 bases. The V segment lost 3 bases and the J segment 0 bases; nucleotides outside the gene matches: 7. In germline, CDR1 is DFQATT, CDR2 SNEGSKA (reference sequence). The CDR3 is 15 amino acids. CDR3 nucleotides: TGCAGTGCTAGTACCAGCGGGGGTAGCTCCTACGAGCAGTACTTC. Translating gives CSASTSGGSSYEQYF.

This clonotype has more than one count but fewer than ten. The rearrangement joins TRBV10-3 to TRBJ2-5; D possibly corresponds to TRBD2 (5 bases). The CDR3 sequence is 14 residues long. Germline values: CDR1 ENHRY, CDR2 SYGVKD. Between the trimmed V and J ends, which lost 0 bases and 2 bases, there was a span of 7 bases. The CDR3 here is CAISESSGQETQYF. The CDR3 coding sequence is TGTGCCATCAGTGAGTCATCGGGGCAAGAGACCCAGTACTTC.

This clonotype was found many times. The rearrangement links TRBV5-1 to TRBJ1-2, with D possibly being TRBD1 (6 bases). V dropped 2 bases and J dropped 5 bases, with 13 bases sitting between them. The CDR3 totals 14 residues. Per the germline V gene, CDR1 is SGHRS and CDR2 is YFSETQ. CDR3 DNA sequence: TGCGCCAGCAGCTTTATAGGCCAGGGGTATGGCTACACCTTC. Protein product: CASSFIGQGYGYTF. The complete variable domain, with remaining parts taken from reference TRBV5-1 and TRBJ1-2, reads KAGVTQTPRYLIKTRGQQVTLSCSPISGHRSVSWYQQTPGQGLQFLFEYFSETQRNKGNFPGRFSGRQFSNSRSEMNVSTLELGDSALYLCASSFIGQGYGYTFGSGTRLTVV.

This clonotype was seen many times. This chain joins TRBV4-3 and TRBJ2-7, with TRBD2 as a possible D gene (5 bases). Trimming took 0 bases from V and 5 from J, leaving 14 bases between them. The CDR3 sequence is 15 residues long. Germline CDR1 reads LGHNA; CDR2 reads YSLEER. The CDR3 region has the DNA TGCGCCAGCAGCCAAGAGCCCGGCCGAGGGCACGAGCAGTACTTC. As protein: CASSQEPGRGHEQYF.

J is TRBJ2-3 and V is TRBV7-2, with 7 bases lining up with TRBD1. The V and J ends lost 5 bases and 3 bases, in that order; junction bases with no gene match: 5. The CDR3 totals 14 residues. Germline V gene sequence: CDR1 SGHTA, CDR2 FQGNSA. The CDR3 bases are TGTGCCAGCAGCCCCTACAGGGGAACAGATACGCAGTATTTT. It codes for CASSPYRGTDTQYF.

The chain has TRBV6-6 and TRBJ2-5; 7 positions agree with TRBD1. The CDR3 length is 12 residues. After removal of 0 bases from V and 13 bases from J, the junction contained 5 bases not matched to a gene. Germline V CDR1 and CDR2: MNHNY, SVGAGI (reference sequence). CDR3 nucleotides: TGTGCCAGCAGTTACTCCACTAGGGGGCCGTACTTC. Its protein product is CASSYSTRGPYF.